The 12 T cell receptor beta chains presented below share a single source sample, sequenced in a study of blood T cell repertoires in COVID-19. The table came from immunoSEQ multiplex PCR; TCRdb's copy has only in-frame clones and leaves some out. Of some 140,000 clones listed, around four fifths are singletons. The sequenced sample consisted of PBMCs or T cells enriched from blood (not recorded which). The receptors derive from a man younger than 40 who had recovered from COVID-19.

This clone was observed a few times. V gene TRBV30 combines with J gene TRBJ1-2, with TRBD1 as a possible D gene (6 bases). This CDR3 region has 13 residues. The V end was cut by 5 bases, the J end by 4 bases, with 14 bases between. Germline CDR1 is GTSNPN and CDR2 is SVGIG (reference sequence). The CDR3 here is CAWWSRDIYGYTF. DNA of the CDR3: TGTGCCTGGTGGTCACGGGACATCTATGGCTACACCTTC.

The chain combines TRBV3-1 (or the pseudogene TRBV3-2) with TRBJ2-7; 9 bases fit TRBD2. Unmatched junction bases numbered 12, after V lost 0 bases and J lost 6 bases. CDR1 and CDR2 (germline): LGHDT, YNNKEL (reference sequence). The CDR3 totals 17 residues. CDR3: CASSQDLGLAILSEQYF. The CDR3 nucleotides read TGTGCCAGCAGCCAAGATTTAGGACTAGCGATCTTAAGCGAGCAGTACTTC.

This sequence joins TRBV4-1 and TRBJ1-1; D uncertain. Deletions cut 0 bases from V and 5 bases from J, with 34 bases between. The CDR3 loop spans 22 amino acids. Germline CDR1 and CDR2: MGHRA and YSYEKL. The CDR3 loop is CASSQDRTLNTRATVGRTEAFF. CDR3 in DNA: TGCGCCAGCAGCCAAGATAGGACCTTGAACACCCGAGCAACGGTGGGGAGGACTGAAGCTTTCTTT.

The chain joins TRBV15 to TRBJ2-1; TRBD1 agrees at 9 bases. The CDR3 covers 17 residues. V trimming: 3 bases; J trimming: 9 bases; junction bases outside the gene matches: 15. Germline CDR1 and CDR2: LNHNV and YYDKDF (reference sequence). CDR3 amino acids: CATSRGFRDRGYVEQFF. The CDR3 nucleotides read TGTGCCACCAGCAGGGGCTTCCGAGACAGGGGGTACGTTGAGCAGTTCTTC.

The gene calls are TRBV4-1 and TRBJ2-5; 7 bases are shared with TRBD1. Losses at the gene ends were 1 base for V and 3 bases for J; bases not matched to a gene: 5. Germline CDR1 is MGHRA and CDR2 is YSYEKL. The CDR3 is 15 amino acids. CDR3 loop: CASSQGAGGEETQYF. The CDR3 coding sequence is TGCGCCAGCAGCCAAGGGGCAGGGGGTGAAGAGACCCAGTACTTC.

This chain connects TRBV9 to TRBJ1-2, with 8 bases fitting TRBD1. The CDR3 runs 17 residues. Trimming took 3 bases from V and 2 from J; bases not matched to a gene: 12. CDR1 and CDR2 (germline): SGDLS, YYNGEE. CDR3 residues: CASSAPDRVERNYGYTF. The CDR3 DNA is TGTGCCAGCAGCGCCCCGGACAGGGTCGAACGAAACTATGGCTACACCTTC.

This CDR3 is CASSTRLAGSTGELFF. CDR3 nucleotide sequence: TGTGCCAGCAGCACCCGACTAGCGGGGAGTACCGGGGAGCTGTTTTTT. The chain is built from TRBV9 and TRBJ2-2; 11 bases agree with TRBD2. This CDR3 is built from 16 residues. The germline V gene encodes CDR1 SGDLS and CDR2 YYNGEE. The J segment lost 5 bases and the V segment lost 4 bases, leaving 7 bases of the junction unmatched.

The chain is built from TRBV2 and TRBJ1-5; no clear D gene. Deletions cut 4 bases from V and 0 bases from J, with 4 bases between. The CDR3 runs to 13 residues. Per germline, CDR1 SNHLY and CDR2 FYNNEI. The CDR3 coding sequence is TGTGCCAGCAGTGTTTATAGCAATCAGCCCCAGCATTTT. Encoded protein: CASSVYSNQPQHF.

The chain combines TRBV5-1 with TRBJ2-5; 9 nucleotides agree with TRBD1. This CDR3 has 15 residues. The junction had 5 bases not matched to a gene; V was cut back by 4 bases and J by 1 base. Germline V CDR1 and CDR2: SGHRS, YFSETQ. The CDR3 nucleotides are TGCGCCAGCAGCCCGGGACAGGGATCCCAAGAGACCCAGTACTTC. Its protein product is CASSPGQGSQETQYF.

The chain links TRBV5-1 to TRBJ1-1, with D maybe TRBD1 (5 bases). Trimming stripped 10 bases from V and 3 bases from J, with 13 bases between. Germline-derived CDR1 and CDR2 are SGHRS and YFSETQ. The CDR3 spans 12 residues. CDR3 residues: CASLGGDTEAFF. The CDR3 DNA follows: TGCGCCTCCCTTGGGGGGGACACTGAAGCTTTCTTT. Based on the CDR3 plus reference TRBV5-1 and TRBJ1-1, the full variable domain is KAGVTQTPRYLIKTRGQQVTLSCSPISGHRSVSWYQQTPGQGLQFLFEYFSETQRNKGNFPGRFSGRQFSNSRSEMNVSTLELGDSALYLCASLGGDTEAFFGQGTRLTVV.

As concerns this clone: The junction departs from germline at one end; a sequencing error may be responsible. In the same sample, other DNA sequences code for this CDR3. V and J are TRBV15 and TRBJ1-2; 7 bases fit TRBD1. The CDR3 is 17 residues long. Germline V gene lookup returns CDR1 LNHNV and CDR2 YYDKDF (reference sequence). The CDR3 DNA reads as TGTGCCACTAGCAAATCTGGAGGGACAGATCACCTTTATGGCTACACCTTC. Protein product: CATSKSGGTDHLYGYTF.

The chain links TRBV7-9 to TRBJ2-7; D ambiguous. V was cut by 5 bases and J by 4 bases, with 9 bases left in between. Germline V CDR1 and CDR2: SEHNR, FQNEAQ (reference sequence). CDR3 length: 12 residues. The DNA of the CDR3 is TGTGCCAGCAGCAACTCAGGTTACGAGCAGTACTTC. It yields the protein CASSNSGYEQYF.